This TCR beta chain stems from a study of cytomegalovirus exposure and HLA in healthy donors. Study-level points and caveats: Relative to the 666-donor mean, N-insertions were reportedly fewer in an Asian-associated ancestry cluster in a later analysis. Presence/absence comparisons presumed near-even sequencing depth among donors.

This clone was counted between two and nine times. Its antigen remains unidentified. PCR primers comprised 60 Vbeta and 13 Jbeta primers. Methods used by the authors: An analysis performed later counted about 80 million unique TCR beta chains (roughly 11 million of them shared). TCRdb keeps only in-frame clones here, not all; method: immunoSEQ multiplex PCR. That table furnishes V, J and clone size, whereas the DNA furnished D and trimming. There are roughly 150,000 clones in the sample; roughly 73% occur only once, and about 1.5% lies in the top ten. Each of the donors was a healthy bone marrow donor. Unmatched junction bases numbered 9, after V lost 5 bases and J lost 5 bases. Germline V gives CDR1 SGHRS, CDR2 YFSETQ. The CDR3 contains 14 residues.

The clonotype originates from a woman younger than 35 in good health and CMV-seronegative. The genes are TRBV5-1 and TRBJ1-1; 7 bases agree with TRBD1. Sequenced: PBMCs. CDR3 loop: CASSLLAGGTEAFF. As DNA, the CDR3 is TGCGCCAGCAGTCTATTGGCAGGGGGGACTGAAGCTTTCTTT.